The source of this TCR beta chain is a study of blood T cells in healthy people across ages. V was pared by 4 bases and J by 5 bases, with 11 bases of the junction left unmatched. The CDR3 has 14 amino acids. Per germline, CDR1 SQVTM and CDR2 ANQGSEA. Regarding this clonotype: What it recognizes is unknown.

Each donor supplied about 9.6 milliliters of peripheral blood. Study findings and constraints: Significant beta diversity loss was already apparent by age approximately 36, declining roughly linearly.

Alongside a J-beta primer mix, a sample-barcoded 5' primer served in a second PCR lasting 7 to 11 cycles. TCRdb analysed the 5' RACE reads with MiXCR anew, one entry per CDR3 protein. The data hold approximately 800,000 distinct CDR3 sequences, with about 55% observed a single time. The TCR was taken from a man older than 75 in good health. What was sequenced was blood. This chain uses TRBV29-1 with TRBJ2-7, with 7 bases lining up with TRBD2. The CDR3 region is CSVVWLAETDEQYF. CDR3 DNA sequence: TGCAGCGTTGTTTGGCTAGCGGAGACGGACGAGCAGTACTTC.